This TCR beta chain is drawn from a study of T cells in narcolepsy. Sequencing used immunoSEQ multiplex PCR; TCRdb keeps in-frame clones, though not all of them. Of around 20,000 clones in the sample, roughly four fifths were seen once. This CDR3 comprises 14 residues. Trimming removed 1 base at V and 3 bases at J, with 7 bases between. Per the germline V gene, CDR1 is SGHTA and CDR2 is FQGNSA. The receptor was isolated from a human donor in good health. Sample: memory (CD45RA-) CD4+ T cells from blood. V gene TRBV7-2 combines with J gene TRBJ2-1; possible D gene TRBD2, 6 bases. DNA for the CDR3: TGTGCCAGCAGCTTAGGGCGGGACTACAATGAGCAGTTCTTC. Translating it yields CASSLGRDYNEQFF.